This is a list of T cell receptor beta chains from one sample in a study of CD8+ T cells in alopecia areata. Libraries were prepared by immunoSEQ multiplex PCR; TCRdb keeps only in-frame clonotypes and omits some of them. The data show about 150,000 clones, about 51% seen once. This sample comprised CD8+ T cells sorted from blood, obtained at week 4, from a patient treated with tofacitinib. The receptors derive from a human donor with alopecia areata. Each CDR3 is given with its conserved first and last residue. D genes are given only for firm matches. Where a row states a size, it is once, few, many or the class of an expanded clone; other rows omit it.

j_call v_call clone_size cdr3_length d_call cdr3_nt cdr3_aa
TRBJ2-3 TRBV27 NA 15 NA TGTGCCAGCAGTTCCCCGGGACATAGCACAGATACGCAGTATTTT CASSSPGHSTDTQYF
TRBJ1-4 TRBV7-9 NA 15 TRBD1 TGTGCCAGCAGCTCTTGGGACAGGGAAACTGAAAAACTGTTTTTT CASSSWDRETEKLFF
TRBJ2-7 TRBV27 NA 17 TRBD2 TGTGCCAGCAGCATTCTGAGCGGGACTGTCAGAGAGAACGAGCAGTACTTC CASSILSGTVRENEQYF
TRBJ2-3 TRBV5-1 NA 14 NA TGCGCCAGCAGCCTCATTTCGGGGTCCGATACGCAGTATTTT CASSLISGSDTQYF
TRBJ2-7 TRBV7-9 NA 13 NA TGTGCCAGCAGTTTGACTGGTAGTGGGGAGCAGTACTTC CASSLTGSGEQYF
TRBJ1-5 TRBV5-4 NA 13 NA TGTGCCAGCAGCTATGATGGCAATCAGCCCCAGCATTTT CASSYDGNQPQHF
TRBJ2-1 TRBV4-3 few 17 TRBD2 TGCGCCAGCAGCCAACGGCTAGCGGGGGGTACCTACAATGAGCAGTTCTTC CASSQRLAGGTYNEQFF
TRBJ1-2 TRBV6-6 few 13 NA TGTGCCAGCACCAAATTGTCGGACTATGGCTACACCTTC CASTKLSDYGYTF
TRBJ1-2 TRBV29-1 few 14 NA TGCAGCGTTGAAACTTCCGGACGGCTATATGGCTACACCTTC CSVETSGRLYGYTF
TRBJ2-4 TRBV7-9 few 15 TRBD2 TGTGCCAGCAGCTCGGGACTAGCGGGGGTGGGCATTCAGTACTTC CASSSGLAGVGIQYF
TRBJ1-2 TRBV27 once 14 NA TGTGCCAGCAGTTTATCGCCGCCGGACTATGGCTACACCTTC CASSLSPPDYGYTF
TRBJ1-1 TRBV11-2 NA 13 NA TGTGCCAGCAGCTTAGGTCTCCTGGTTGAAGCTTTCTTT CASSLGLLVEAFF
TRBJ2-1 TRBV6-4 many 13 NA TGTGCCAGCAGTGACTCGGACAACAATGAGCAGTTCTTC CASSDSDNNEQFF
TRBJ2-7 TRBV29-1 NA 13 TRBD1 TGCAGCGGGTTGACAGGGGATTCCTACGAGCAGTACTTC CSGLTGDSYEQYF
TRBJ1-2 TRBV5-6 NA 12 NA TGTGCCAGCAGCTTGGACGCGAGAGGCTACACCTTC CASSLDARGYTF
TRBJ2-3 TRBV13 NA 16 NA TGTGCCAGCAGTTCTACTAGCGTGGGGGCCACAGATACGCAGTATTTT CASSSTSVGATDTQYF
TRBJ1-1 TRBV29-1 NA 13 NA TGCAGTGCCCCTGGGACGGTGAACACTGAAGCTTTCTTT CSAPGTVNTEAFF
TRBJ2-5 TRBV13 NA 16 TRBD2 TGTGCCAGCAGCTCTCCTAGCGGGGGGCTACAAGAGACCCAGTACTTC CASSSPSGGLQETQYF
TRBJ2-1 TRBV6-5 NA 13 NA TGTGCCAGCAGTTTAATACGCGGCAATGAGCAGTTCTTC CASSLIRGNEQFF
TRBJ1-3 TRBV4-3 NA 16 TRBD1 TGCGCCAGCAGCTCCAGGACAGGGGGCTCTGGAAACACCATATATTTT CASSSRTGGSGNTIYF
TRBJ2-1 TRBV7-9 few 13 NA TGTGCCAGCAGCTTAGGATCCCTTTATGAGCAGTTCTTC CASSLGSLYEQFF
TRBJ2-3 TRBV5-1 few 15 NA TGCGCCAGCAGCTGGACTCGGGAACGCACAGATACGCAGTATTTT CASSWTRERTDTQYF
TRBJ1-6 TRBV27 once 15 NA TGTGCCAGCAGTTTAACCCCCGATACTTATTCACCCCTCCACTTT CASSLTPDTYSPLHF
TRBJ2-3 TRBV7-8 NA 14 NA TGTGCCAGCAGCTTAGCAGGCGCCCAAGATACGCAGTATTTT CASSLAGAQDTQYF
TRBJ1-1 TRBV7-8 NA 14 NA TGTGCCAGCAGCTTTCCGGGGGCGAACACTGAAGCTTTCTTT CASSFPGANTEAFF
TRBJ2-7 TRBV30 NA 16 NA TGTGCCTGGAGTCAACCCCCGGGGGCCCGGTCCTACGAGCAGTACTTC CAWSQPPGARSYEQYF
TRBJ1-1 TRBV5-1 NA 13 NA TGCGCCAGCAGCTTGCAGGAGGACACTGAAGCTTTCTTT CASSLQEDTEAFF
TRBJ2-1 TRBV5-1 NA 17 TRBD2 TGCGCCAGCAGCTTCCCATTAGCGGGGGGCTCACCCAATGAGCAGTTCTTC CASSFPLAGGSPNEQFF